The sample holds a few counts of the clone carrying this T cell receptor beta chain. Its matching antigen is unknown. Documented time point: newly diagnosed GD, antithyroid drugs for less than 3 months. The authors made the TCR library using RNA they extracted from PBMCs. A blood draw put about 8.2 milliliters of peripheral blood into EDTA tubes. HTBI primers from iRepertoire and Arm-PCR of CDR3 regions yielded the TCR beta libraries. TCRdb itself ran the multiplex PCR reads through MiXCR, one entry per CDR3 protein. This sample has 530,000 or so distinct CDR3 sequences; approximately 13% occur once, and the top ten carry approximately 9.3%. CDR3 length equals 15 residues. The J segment lost 5 bases and the V segment lost 4 bases, leaving 9 bases of the junction unmatched. The data are from a study of regulatory T cells in long-lasting Graves disease. Broader study findings: Segments TRBV28, TRBJ1-2 and TRBJ2-5 showed preferential usage in persistent disease.

The sample was also reused in another study, on T cells in Graves' hyperthyroidism and ophthalmopathy.

The receptor was isolated from a young man with Graves disease. J is TRBJ2-5 and V is TRBV12-3 or TRBV12-4, with TRBD2 identical over 8 bases. The material sequenced was peripheral blood mononuclear cells (PBMCs), taken at new diagnosis, from a patient treated with antithyroid drugs. CDR3 sequence reads: CASSSGPAGAETQYF. CDR3 coding DNA: TGTGCCAGCAGTTCGGGACCAGCGGGAGCGGAGACCCAGTACTTC.